A selection of T cell receptor beta chains follows, all from one sample in a study of shared clonotypes between healthy human individuals. Clones were sequenced by immunoSEQ multiplex PCR, and TCRdb holds only the in-frame ones, with some missing. The sample shows hundreds of thousands of clones, around 96% of them seen only once. Sequencing was carried out using naive CD8+ T cells sorted from blood. The source is a woman in her thirties in good health. Each CDR3 is given with its conserved first and last residue. A D gene is named only where the DNA matches it firmly. Some rows have no size entry. The others give once, few or many, or a class for an expanded clone.

.,.,TRBJ1-1,13,TRBV7-9,CASSKGSVPEAFF,TGTGCCAGCAGCAAAGGGAGCGTGCCTGAAGCTTTCTTT
.,.,TRBJ1-2,14,TRBV2,CASTRGTFPYGYTF,TGTGCCAGCACCAGAGGGACTTTCCCCTATGGCTACACCTTC
.,.,TRBJ1-4,16,TRBV28,CASSPKGGADGEKLFF,TGTGCCAGCAGCCCCAAGGGGGGGGCCGATGGGGAAAAACTGTTTTTT
.,TRBD1,TRBJ2-1,16,TRBV10-1,CASSGSWTGVRSEQFF,TGCGCCAGCAGTGGATCATGGACAGGGGTCCGCAGTGAGCAGTTCTTC
.,.,TRBJ2-1,14,TRBV29-1,CSSRDWTGFNEQFF,TGCAGCTCTCGTGATTGGACTGGATTCAATGAGCAGTTCTTC
.,.,TRBJ2-1,14,TRBV28,CASSPMGQSYEQFF,TGTGCCAGCAGTCCAATGGGCCAATCATATGAGCAGTTCTTC
once,TRBD1,TRBJ2-7,15,TRBV28,CASSLPGQSSYEQYF,TGTGCCAGCAGTTTACCGGGACAGAGCTCCTACGAGCAGTACTTC
.,.,TRBJ2-7,13,TRBV4-1,CASSPRGANEQYF,TGCGCCAGCAGCCCCAGGGGTGCAAACGAGCAGTACTTC
once,.,TRBJ2-7,14,TRBV9,CASSVSDAAYEQYF,TGTGCCAGCAGCGTGTCCGACGCCGCCTACGAGCAGTACTTC
.,.,TRBJ2-7,12,TRBV5-6,CASSLTSYEQYF,TGTGCCAGCAGCTTGACCTCCTACGAGCAGTACTTC
.,TRBD1,TRBJ2-7,13,TRBV11-3,CASSSGQTYEQYF,TGTGCCAGCAGCTCGGGACAGACCTACGAGCAGTACTTC
.,.,TRBJ2-7,14,TRBV5-1,CASSFRGVSYEQYF,TGCGCCAGCAGCTTTCGGGGTGTTTCCTACGAGCAGTACTTC
.,.,TRBJ2-2,17,TRBV28,CASSHLMGGHYTGELFF,TGTGCCAGCAGTCACCTAATGGGCGGCCACTACACCGGGGAGCTGTTTTTT
.,.,TRBJ1-1,14,TRBV6-5,CASSLGQLNTEAFF,TGTGCCAGCAGCCTTGGACAGCTTAACACTGAAGCTTTCTTT
.,TRBD1,TRBJ2-7,14,TRBV27,CASGFGTETYEQYF,TGTGCCAGCGGTTTCGGGACAGAAACCTACGAGCAGTACTTC
.,TRBD2,TRBJ2-2,14,TRBV13,CASSWGLVTGELFF,TGTGCCAGCAGCTGGGGACTAGTTACCGGGGAGCTGTTTTTT
.,TRBD1,TRBJ2-1,16,TRBV5-6,CASSYFWDRPYNEQFF,TGTGCCAGCAGCTATTTTTGGGACAGGCCCTACAATGAGCAGTTCTTC
.,.,TRBJ2-1,14,TRBV19,CASSPQALYNEQFF,TGTGCCAGTAGTCCTCAGGCCCTCTACAATGAGCAGTTCTTC
.,TRBD2,TRBJ2-1,15,TRBV28,CASSFRAGAYNGGFF,TGTGCCAGCAGTTTCCGAGCGGGAGCTTACAATGGAGGGTTCTTC
.,TRBD1,TRBJ2-3,14,TRBV2,CASRRTGVVDTQYF,TGTGCCAGCAGGAGGACAGGAGTGGTAGATACGCAGTATTTT
.,TRBD2,TRBJ2-7,15,TRBV5-1,CASSWTSGPDYEQYF,TGCGCCAGCAGCTGGACTAGCGGGCCAGACTACGAGCAGTACTTC
.,.,TRBJ2-1,12,TRBV4-2,CASSQDSDEQFF,TGTGCCAGCAGCCAAGATTCGGATGAGCAGTTCTTC
.,TRBD1,TRBJ2-7,14,TRBV10-1,CASSGLGQGGEQYF,TGCGCCAGCAGTGGCCTGGGACAGGGTGGCGAGCAGTACTTC